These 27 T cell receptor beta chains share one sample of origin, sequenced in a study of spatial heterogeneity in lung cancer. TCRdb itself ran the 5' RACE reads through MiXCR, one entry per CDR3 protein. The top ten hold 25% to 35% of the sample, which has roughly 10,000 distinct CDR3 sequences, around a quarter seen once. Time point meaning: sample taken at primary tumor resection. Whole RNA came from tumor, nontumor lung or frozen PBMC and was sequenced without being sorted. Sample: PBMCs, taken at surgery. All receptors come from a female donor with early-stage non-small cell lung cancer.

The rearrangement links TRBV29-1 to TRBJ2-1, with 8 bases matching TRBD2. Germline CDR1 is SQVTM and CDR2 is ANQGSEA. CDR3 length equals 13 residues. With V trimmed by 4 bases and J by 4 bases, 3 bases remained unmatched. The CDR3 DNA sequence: TGCAGCGTTGTGGCTAGCGGGTACAATGAGCAGTTCTTC. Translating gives CSVVASGYNEQFF.

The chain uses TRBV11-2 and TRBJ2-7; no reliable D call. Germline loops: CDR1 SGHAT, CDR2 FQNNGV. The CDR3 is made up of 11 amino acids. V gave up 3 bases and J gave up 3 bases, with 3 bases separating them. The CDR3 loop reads CASSFHYEQYF. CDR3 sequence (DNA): TGTGCCAGCAGCTTTCACTACGAGCAGTACTTC.

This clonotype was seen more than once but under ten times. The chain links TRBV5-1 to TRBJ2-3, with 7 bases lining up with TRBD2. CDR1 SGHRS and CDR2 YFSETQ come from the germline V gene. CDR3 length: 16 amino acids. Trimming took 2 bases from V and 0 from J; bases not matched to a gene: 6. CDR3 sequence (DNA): TGCGCCAGCAGCTTACTTAGCGGGCCTAGCACAGATACGCAGTATTTT. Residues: CASSLLSGPSTDTQYF.

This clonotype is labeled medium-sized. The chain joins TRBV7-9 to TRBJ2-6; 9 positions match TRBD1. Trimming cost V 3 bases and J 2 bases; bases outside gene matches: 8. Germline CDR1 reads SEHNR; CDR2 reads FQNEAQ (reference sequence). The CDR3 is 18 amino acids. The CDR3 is CASSLGQGPGPGANVLTF. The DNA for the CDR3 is TGTGCCAGCAGCTTGGGACAGGGTCCGGGACCTGGGGCCAACGTCCTGACTTTC.

The CDR3 loop reads CAWSVRPPGQGANEQFF. CDR3 DNA sequence: TGTGCCTGGAGTGTACGCCCCCCGGGACAGGGGGCGAATGAGCAGTTCTTC. The chain recombines TRBV30 with TRBJ2-1, with 12 bases fitting TRBD1. The germline V gene encodes CDR1 GTSNPN and CDR2 SVGIG (reference sequence). The CDR3 runs to 17 residues. Losses at the gene ends were 0 bases for V and 7 bases for J; bases not matched to a gene: 10.

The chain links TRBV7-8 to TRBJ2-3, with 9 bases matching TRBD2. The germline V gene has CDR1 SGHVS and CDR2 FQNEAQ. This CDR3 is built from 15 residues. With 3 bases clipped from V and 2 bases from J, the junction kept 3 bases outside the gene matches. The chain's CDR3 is CASSFRTSATDTQYF. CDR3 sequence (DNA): TGTGCCAGCAGCTTTAGGACTAGCGCCACAGATACGCAGTATTTT.

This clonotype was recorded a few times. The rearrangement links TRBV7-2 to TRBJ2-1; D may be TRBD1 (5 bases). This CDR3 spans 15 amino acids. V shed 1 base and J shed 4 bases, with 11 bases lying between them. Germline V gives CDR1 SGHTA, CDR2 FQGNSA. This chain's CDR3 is CASSLGPGLYNEQFF. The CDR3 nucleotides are TGTGCCAGCAGCTTAGGTCCAGGGCTATACAATGAGCAGTTCTTC.

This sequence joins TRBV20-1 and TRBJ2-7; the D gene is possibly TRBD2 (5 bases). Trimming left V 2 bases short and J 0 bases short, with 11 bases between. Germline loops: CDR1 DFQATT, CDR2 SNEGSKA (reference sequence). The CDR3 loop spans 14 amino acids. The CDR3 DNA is TGCAGTGCTAGAACACGGAGGAGCTCCTACGAGCAGTACTTC. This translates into CSARTRRSSYEQYF.

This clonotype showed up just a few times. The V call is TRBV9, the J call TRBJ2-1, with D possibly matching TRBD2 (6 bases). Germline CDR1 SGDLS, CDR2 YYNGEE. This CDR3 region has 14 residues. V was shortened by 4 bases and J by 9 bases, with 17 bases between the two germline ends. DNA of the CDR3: TGTGCCAGCAGCCCATTAGCGGAGGTGGGTGAGCAGTTCTTC. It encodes CASSPLAEVGEQFF. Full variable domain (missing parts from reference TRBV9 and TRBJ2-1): DSGVTQTPKHLITATGQRVTLRCSPRSGDLSVYWYQQSLDQGLQFLIQYYNGEERAKGNILERFSAQQFPDLHSELNLSSLELGDSALYFCASSPLAEVGEQFFGPGTRLTVL.

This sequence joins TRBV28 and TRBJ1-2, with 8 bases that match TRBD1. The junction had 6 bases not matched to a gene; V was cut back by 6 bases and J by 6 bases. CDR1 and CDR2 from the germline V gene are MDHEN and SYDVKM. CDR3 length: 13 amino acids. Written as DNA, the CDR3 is TGTGCCAGCAGAAAGGACAGGGTTAATGGCTACACCTTC. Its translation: CASRKDRVNGYTF.

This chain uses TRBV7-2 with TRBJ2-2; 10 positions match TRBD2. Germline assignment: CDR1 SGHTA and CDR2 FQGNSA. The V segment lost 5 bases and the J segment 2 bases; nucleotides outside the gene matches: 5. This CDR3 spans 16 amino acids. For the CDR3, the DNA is TGTGCCAGCAGCCCCGGACTAGCGGCAAACACCGGGGAGCTGTTTTTT. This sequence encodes CASSPGLAANTGELFF.

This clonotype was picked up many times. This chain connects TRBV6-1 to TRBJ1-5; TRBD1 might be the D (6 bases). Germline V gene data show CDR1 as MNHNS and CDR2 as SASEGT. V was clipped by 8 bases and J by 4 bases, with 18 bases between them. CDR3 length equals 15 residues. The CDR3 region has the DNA TGTGCCAGCGGTGTCCCCGGGGGGGCTAATCAGCCCCAGCATTTT. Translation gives CASGVPGGANQPQHF.

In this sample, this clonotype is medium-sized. The CDR3 DNA reads as TGCAGTGCTCCCGACGGGGACTTTCAATACAATGAGCAGTTCTTC. Translation gives CSAPDGDFQYNEQFF. This chain connects TRBV20-1 to TRBJ2-1, with D perhaps TRBD2 (6 bases). The ends were cut back, 5 bases at V and 4 bases at J, with 18 bases in the middle. CDR3 length: 15 residues. The germline gives CDR1 DFQATT, CDR2 SNEGSKA (reference sequence).

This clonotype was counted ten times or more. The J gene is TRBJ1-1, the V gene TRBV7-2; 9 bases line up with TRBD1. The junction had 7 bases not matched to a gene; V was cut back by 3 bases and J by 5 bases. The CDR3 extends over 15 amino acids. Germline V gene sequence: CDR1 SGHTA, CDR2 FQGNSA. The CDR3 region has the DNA TGTGCCAGCAGCTTTGGGACAGGGTTGGAGACTGAAGCTTTCTTT. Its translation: CASSFGTGLETEAFF.

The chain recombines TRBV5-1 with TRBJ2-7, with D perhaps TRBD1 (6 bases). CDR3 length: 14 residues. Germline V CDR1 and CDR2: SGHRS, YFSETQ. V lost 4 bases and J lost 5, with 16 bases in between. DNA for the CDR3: TGCGCCAGCAGCCCAGTAGTGGGGGCGGACGAGCAGTACTTC. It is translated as CASSPVVGADEQYF.

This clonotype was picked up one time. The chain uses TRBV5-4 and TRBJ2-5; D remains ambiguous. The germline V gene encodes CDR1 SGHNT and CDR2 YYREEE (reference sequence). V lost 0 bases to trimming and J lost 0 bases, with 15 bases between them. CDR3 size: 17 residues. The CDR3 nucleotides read TGTGCCAGCAGCTTGGGGCAGGCGCTTACGTACCAAGAGACCCAGTACTTC. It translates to CASSLGQALTYQETQYF.

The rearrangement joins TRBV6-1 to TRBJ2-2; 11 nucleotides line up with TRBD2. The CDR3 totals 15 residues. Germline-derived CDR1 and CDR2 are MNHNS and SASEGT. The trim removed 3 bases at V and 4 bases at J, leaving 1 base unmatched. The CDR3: CASSDSGRATGELFF. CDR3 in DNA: TGTGCCAGCAGTGATAGCGGGAGGGCCACCGGGGAGCTGTTTTTT.

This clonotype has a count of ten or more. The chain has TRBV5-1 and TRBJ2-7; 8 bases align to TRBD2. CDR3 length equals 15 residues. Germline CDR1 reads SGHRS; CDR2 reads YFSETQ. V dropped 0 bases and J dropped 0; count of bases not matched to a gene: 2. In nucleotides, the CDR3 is TGCGCCAGCAGCTTGGGGACTAGCATCTCCTACGAGCAGTACTTC. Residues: CASSLGTSISYEQYF.

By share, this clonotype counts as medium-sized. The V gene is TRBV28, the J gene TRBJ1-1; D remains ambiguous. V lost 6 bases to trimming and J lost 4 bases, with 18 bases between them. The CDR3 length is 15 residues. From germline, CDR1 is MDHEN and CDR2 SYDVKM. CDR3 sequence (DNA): TGTGCCAGCAGGGGTTCGGGAGGGATGGGCACTGAAGCTTTCTTT. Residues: CASRGSGGMGTEAFF. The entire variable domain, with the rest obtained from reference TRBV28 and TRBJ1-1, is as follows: DVKVTQSSRYLVKRTGEKVFLECVQDMDHENMFWYRQDPGLGLRLIYFSYDVKMKEKGDIPEGYSVSREKKERFSLILESASTNQTSMYLCASRGSGGMGTEAFFGQGTRLTVV.

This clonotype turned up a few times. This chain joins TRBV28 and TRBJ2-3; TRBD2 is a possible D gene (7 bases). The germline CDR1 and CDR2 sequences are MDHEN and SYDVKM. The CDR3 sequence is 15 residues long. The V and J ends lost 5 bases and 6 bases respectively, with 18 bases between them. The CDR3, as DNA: TGTGCCAGCAGTGGACATATACAGGGAGGGGATACGCAGTATTTT. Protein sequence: CASSGHIQGGDTQYF.

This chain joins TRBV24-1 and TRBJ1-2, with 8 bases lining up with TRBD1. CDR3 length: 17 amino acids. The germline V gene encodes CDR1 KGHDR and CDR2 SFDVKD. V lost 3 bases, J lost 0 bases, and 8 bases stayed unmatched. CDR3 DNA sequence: TGTGCCACCAGTGATCCACCGGGACAGGCTGCTAACTATGGCTACACCTTC. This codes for CATSDPPGQAANYGYTF.

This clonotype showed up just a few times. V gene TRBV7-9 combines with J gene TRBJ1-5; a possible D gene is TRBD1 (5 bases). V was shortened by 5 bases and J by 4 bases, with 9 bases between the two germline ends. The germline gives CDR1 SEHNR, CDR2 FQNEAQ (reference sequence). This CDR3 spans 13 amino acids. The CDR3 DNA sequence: TGTGCCAGCAGCGATGAGGGGAATCAGCCCCAGCATTTT. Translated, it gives CASSDEGNQPQHF. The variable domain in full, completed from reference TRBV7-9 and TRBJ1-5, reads DTGVSQNPRHKITKRGQNVTFRCDPISEHNRLYWYRQTLGQGPEFLTYFQNEAQLEKSRLLSDRFSAERPKGSFSTLEIQRTEQGDSAMYLCASSDEGNQPQHFGDGTRLSIL.

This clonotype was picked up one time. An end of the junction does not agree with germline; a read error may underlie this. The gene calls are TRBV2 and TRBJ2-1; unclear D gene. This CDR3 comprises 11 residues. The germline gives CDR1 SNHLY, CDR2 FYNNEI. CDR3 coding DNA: TGTGCCAGCAGTGTGGAGAATGAGCTGTTCTTC. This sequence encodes CASSVENELFF.

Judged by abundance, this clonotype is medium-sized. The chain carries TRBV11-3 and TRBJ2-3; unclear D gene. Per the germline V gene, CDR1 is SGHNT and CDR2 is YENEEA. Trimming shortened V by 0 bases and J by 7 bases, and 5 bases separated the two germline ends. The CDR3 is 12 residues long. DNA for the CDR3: TGTGCCAGCAGCTTAGATGGTTATACGCAGTATTTT. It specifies CASSLDGYTQYF.

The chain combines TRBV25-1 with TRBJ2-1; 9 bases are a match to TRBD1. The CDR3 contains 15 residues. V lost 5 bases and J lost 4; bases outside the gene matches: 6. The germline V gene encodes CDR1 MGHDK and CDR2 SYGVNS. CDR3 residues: CASSQDRGGYNEQFF. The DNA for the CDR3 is TGTGCCAGCAGTCAAGACAGGGGGGGTTACAATGAGCAGTTCTTC.

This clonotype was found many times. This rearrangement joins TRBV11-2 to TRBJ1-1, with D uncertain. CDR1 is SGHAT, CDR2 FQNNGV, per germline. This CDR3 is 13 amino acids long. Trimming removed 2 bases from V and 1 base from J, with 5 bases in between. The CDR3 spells CASSLKRNTEAFF. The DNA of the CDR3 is TGTGCCAGCAGCTTAAAGAGGAACACTGAAGCTTTCTTT.

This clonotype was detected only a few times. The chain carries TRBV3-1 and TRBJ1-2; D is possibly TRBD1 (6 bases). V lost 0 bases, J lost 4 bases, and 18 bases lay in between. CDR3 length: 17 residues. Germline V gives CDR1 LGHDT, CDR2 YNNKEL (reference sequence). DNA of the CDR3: TGTGCCAGCAGCCAAGATTTGGGCCAGGGGAAGACCTATGGCTACACCTTC. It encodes CASSQDLGQGKTYGYTF.